What follows describes a single T cell receptor beta chain. Method: immunoSEQ multiplex PCR; TCRdb's copy keeps in-frame clones and lacks some. The repertoire consists of about 130,000 clones, with about 85% occurring once and the leading ten covering about 9.9%. This specimen comes from a study of blood T cell repertoires in COVID-19. Germline CDR1 LNHDA, CDR2 SQIVND (reference sequence). This CDR3 spans 13 amino acids. Trimming stripped 5 bases from V and 3 bases from J, with 8 bases between. The sequence was obtained from a man aged 35 to 55 with active or convalescent COVID-19. The gene calls are TRBV19 and TRBJ1-5, with D uncertain. The sequenced material came from peripheral blood. The CDR3 protein is CASSQGLNQPQHF. CDR3 DNA: TGTGCCAGTAGTCAAGGACTCAATCAGCCCCAGCATTTT.